What follows are 6 T cell receptor beta chains derived from one specimen sequenced in a study of shared clonotypes between healthy human individuals. Sequencing was performed with immunoSEQ multiplex PCR; in TCRdb, only in-frame clones are kept and a portion is missing. Of some 480,000 clones listed, around three quarters are singletons. The sample comprised PBMCs. Source of these receptors: a woman aged 40-49 years in good health. Some clones in this sample may be carry-over from other donors' samples.

Details on this clone: A read error may explain this, as a much larger clone is one base away. The sample contains more than one DNA sequence encoding this CDR3. The chain couples TRBV7-7 to TRBJ2-1; 8 bases match TRBD1. The CDR3 totals 12 residues. Per germline, CDR1 SSHAT and CDR2 FNYEAQ (reference sequence). Here the CDR3 DNA reads TGTGCTAGCAGCCCAGGGGGCAACGAGCAGTTCTTC. Its protein is CASSPGGNEQFF.

CDR3 nucleotide sequence: TGTGCCAGCAGCCCCGGGACAGGGAGTGAGCAGTTCTTC. This encodes CASSPGTGSEQFF. This sequence joins TRBV7-3 and TRBJ2-1; TRBD1 matches 9 bases. Losses at the gene ends were 5 bases for V and 9 bases for J; bases not matched to a gene: 5. The germline V gene has CDR1 SGHTA and CDR2 FQGTGA. CDR3 length: 13 amino acids.

Worth noting for this clone: The same CDR3 also results from other DNA sequences found in this sample. V and J are TRBV29-1 and TRBJ1-2; a possible D gene is TRBD1 (5 bases). This CDR3 contains 12 residues. V lost 6 bases and J 3 bases, leaving 11 bases between the germline ends. The germline gives CDR1 SQVTM, CDR2 ANQGSEA. The CDR3 reads CSVERGDYGYTF. The CDR3 bases are TGCAGCGTAGAACGGGGGGACTATGGCTACACCTTC.

The chain employs TRBV11-2 and TRBJ2-7; 8 bases are shared with TRBD1. The CDR3 totals 14 residues. Germline V lookup: CDR1 SGHAT, CDR2 FQNNGV. V trimming: 6 bases; J trimming: 3 bases; junction bases outside the gene matches: 7. The CDR3 sequence: CASSQDREIYEQYF. The CDR3 nucleotides read TGTGCCAGCAGTCAGGACAGGGAAATCTACGAGCAGTACTTC.

The chain links TRBV21-1 to TRBJ2-3; no DNA check was done on the table's D call, TRBD2. TRBV21-1 is designated a pseudogene. This CDR3 region has 14 residues. The CDR3 DNA follows: TGTGCAGGTAGCGAATATGGGCGCACAGATACGCAGTATTTT. It translates to CAGSEYGRTDTQYF.

V and J are TRBV28 and TRBJ2-7; D is ambiguous. Trimming left V 6 bases short and J 4 bases short, with 13 bases between. The germline V gene has CDR1 MDHEN and CDR2 SYDVKM. This CDR3 is built from 13 residues. The CDR3 is CASRSNSGYEQYF. The CDR3 region has the DNA TGTGCCAGCAGATCCAATAGTGGATACGAGCAGTACTTC.